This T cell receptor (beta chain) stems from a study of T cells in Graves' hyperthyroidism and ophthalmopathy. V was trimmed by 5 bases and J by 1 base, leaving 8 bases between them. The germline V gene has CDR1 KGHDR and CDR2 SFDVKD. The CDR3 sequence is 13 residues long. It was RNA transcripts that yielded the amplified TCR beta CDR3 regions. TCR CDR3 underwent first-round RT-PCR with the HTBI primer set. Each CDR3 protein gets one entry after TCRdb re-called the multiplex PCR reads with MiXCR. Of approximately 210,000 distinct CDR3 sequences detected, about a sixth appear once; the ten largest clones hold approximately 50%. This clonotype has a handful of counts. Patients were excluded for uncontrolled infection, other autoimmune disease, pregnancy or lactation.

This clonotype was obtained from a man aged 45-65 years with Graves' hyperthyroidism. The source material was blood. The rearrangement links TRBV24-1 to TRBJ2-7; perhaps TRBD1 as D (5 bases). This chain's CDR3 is CATSGDRSYEQYF. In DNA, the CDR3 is TGTGCCACCAGTGGCGACAGATCCTACGAGCAGTACTTC.